Listed below are T cell receptor beta chains from one sample, sequenced in a study of cytomegalovirus exposure and HLA in healthy donors. Profiled with immunoSEQ multiplex PCR; TCRdb holds only in-frame clones, not every one. The sample lists around 34,000 clones, about 93% occurring once. The sequenced sample was PBMCs. The receptors shown here come from a young man in good health and CMV-seronegative. The CDR3 runs from the conserved cysteine through the conserved F or W. Fields, in order: V gene, J gene, clone size, D gene, CDR3 protein, CDR3 DNA. D genes are given only for firm matches. Rows give clone size only sometimes, using once, few, many, or a class for an expanded clone.

v_call: TRBV5-1; j_call: TRBJ1-1; clone_size: -; d_call: -; cdr3_aa: CASSLGRGTEAFF; cdr3_nt: TGCGCCAGCAGCTTGGGCAGGGGCACTGAAGCTTTCTTT
v_call: TRBV28; j_call: TRBJ2-4; clone_size: -; d_call: -; cdr3_aa: CASSTRDTRRGVAKNIQYF; cdr3_nt: TGTGCCAGCAGTACACGGGACACCCGACGGGGGGTTGCCAAAAACATTCAGTACTTC
v_call: TRBV15; j_call: TRBJ1-5; clone_size: -; d_call: -; cdr3_aa: CATSRDQGTGQPQHF; cdr3_nt: TGTGCCACCAGCAGAGATCAGGGGACGGGTCAGCCCCAGCATTTT
v_call: TRBV7-8; j_call: TRBJ2-3; clone_size: -; d_call: TRBD2; cdr3_aa: CASSRTSGGAGDTQYF; cdr3_nt: TGTGCCAGCAGCAGGACTAGCGGGGGGGCGGGAGATACGCAGTATTTT
v_call: TRBV25-1; j_call: TRBJ1-1; clone_size: -; d_call: -; cdr3_aa: CASSDWAEAFF; cdr3_nt: TGTGCCAGCAGCGACTGGGCTGAAGCTTTCTTT
v_call: TRBV2; j_call: TRBJ2-7; clone_size: -; d_call: TRBD2; cdr3_aa: CASSSTSGTYEQYF; cdr3_nt: TGTGCCAGCAGCTCGACTAGCGGGACCTACGAGCAGTACTTC
v_call: TRBV10-3; j_call: TRBJ2-7; clone_size: -; d_call: -; cdr3_aa: CAISEPPYEQYF; cdr3_nt: TGTGCCATCAGTGAGCCCCCTTACGAGCAGTACTTC
v_call: TRBV18; j_call: TRBJ2-2; clone_size: -; d_call: -; cdr3_aa: CASSPSQLTGELFF; cdr3_nt: TGTGCCAGCTCACCCTCTCAACTCACCGGGGAGCTGTTTTTT
v_call: TRBV4-2; j_call: TRBJ2-7; clone_size: -; d_call: TRBD2; cdr3_aa: CASSKAGGHDEQYF; cdr3_nt: TGTGCCAGCAGCAAAGCGGGGGGGCATGACGAGCAGTACTTC
v_call: TRBV5-6; j_call: TRBJ1-1; clone_size: -; d_call: -; cdr3_aa: CASSLGQIEAFF; cdr3_nt: TGTGCCAGCAGCTTAGGACAGATTGAAGCTTTCTTT
v_call: TRBV11-2; j_call: TRBJ2-5; clone_size: -; d_call: TRBD1; cdr3_aa: CASIGDRGTQETQYF; cdr3_nt: TGTGCCAGCATCGGAGACAGGGGGACCCAAGAGACCCAGTACTTC
v_call: TRBV19; j_call: TRBJ1-2; clone_size: -; d_call: TRBD1; cdr3_aa: CASRRDRLLYGYTF; cdr3_nt: TGTGCCAGTAGAAGGGACAGGCTTCTCTATGGCTACACCTTC
v_call: TRBV7-2; j_call: TRBJ2-3; clone_size: -; d_call: -; cdr3_aa: CASSPLDTQYF; cdr3_nt: TGTGCCAGCAGCCCTCTCGATACGCAGTATTTT
v_call: TRBV5-5; j_call: TRBJ1-5; clone_size: -; d_call: TRBD1; cdr3_aa: CASSVGTGQSPQHF; cdr3_nt: TGTGCCAGCAGCGTCGGGACAGGGCAATCGCCCCAGCATTTT
v_call: TRBV5-1; j_call: TRBJ2-3; clone_size: -; d_call: -; cdr3_aa: CASRSVSTDTQYF; cdr3_nt: TGCGCCAGCAGATCGGTGAGCACAGATACGCAGTATTTT
v_call: TRBV29-1; j_call: TRBJ2-2; clone_size: -; d_call: -; cdr3_aa: CSAPGKGLDTGELFF; cdr3_nt: TGCAGCGCCCCGGGGAAAGGGTTAGACACCGGGGAGCTGTTTTTT
v_call: TRBV27; j_call: TRBJ2-1; clone_size: -; d_call: -; cdr3_aa: CASSPYVRNEQFF; cdr3_nt: TGTGCCAGCAGTCCCTATGTAAGAAATGAGCAGTTCTTC
v_call: TRBV5-1; j_call: TRBJ2-7; clone_size: -; d_call: TRBD1; cdr3_aa: CASSSSGTDEQYF; cdr3_nt: TGCGCCAGCAGCTCCTCGGGGACAGACGAGCAGTACTTC
v_call: TRBV5-5; j_call: TRBJ2-5; clone_size: -; d_call: -; cdr3_aa: CASSQGQTHQETQYF; cdr3_nt: TGTGCCAGCAGCCAAGGACAAACGCACCAAGAGACCCAGTACTTC
v_call: TRBV15; j_call: TRBJ1-6; clone_size: -; d_call: TRBD1; cdr3_aa: CATSRGEGQGSPLHF; cdr3_nt: TGTGCCACCAGCAGAGGAGAGGGACAGGGATCACCCCTCCACTTT
v_call: TRBV30; j_call: TRBJ1-2; clone_size: once; d_call: TRBD1; cdr3_aa: CAWLRDRKYGYTF; cdr3_nt: TGTGCCTGGCTCCGGGACAGGAAGTATGGCTACACCTTC
v_call: TRBV30; j_call: TRBJ2-1; clone_size: -; d_call: -; cdr3_aa: CAWSGGSGYNEQFF; cdr3_nt: TGTGCCTGGAGTGGAGGTAGCGGTTACAATGAGCAGTTCTTC